Listed here is a single TCR beta chain. Its antigen is currently unknown. The protocol was immunoSEQ multiplex PCR, while the TCRdb copy is restricted to in-frame clones and leaves out a portion. This sample has around 76,000 clones, with 90% to 95% found just once. This entry belongs to a study of OX40 agonist ivuxolimab in advanced cancers. Looking at the study overall: Among those enrolled, mean age was roughly 62 years (range about 23 to 85) and about 79% were male. Partial responses were achieved by three patients: one hepatocellular carcinoma, two cutaneous melanoma.

Study-wide results and limits: Both CD4+ and CD8+ T cell populations in blood had undergone clonal expansion by week 6 at 0.1 to 3.0 mg/kg. Several nonresponders also turned out to have low normalized T-cell clonal expansion.

V was pared by 0 bases and J by 1 base, with 6 bases between. The CDR3 is 14 residues long. Germline-derived CDR1 and CDR2 are MNHEY and SVGAGI. The genes are TRBV6-5 and TRBJ2-5; no firm D call. Specimen: CD4+ or CD8+ T cells sorted from blood, collected in a trial of the OX40 agonist ivuxolimab. This sequence originates from an adult with an advanced solid tumor such as melanoma, head and neck, liver or kidney cancer. As DNA, the CDR3 is TGTGCCAGCAGTTACTCGGTCATCCAAGAGACCCAGTACTTC. Translated: CASSYSVIQETQYF.